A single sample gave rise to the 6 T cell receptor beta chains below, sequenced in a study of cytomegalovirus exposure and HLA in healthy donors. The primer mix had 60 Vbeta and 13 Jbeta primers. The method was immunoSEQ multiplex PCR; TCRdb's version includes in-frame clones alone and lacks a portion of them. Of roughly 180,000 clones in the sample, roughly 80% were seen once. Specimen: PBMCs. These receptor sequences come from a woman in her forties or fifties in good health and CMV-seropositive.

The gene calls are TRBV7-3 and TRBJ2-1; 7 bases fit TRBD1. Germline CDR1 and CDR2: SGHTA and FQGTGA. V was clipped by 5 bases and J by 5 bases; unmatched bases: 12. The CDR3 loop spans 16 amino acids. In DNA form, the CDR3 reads TGTGCCAGCAGCACCCGGACAGGTTCCTTAAACAATGAGCAGTTCTTC. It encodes CASSTRTGSLNNEQFF.

The CDR3: CASSPLLAGTDTQYF. The CDR3 DNA is TGTGCCAGCAGCCCCCTATTGGCGGGAACAGATACGCAGTATTTT. The chain joins TRBV28 to TRBJ2-3; D is possibly TRBD2 (6 bases). This CDR3 spans 15 amino acids. The germline V gene has CDR1 MDHEN and CDR2 SYDVKM. With 6 bases removed from V and 3 bases from J, the gap between germline ends came to 16 bases.

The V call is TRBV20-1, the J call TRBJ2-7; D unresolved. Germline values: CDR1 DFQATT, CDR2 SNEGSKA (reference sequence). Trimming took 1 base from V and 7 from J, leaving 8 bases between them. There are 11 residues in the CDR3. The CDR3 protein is CSARVWQEQYF. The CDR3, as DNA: TGCAGTGCTAGAGTGTGGCAAGAGCAGTACTTC.

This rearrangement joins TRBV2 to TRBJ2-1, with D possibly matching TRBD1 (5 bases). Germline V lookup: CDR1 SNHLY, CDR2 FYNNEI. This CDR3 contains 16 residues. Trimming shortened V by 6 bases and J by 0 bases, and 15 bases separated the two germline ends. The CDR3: CASRDDSTSSYNEQFF. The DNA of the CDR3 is TGTGCCAGCAGAGACGACAGTACCTCCTCCTACAATGAGCAGTTCTTC.

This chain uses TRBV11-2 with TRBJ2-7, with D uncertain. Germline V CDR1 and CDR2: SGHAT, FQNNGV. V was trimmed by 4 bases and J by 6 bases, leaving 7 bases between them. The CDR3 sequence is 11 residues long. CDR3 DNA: TGTGCCAGCAGCTCCGGTGCCGAGCAGTACTTC. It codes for CASSSGAEQYF.

The CDR3: CASLGAFSSSYEQYF. For the CDR3, the DNA is TGTGCCAGCCTTGGGGCGTTTTCTAGCTCCTACGAGCAGTACTTC. The chain recombines TRBV28 with TRBJ2-7, with TRBD1 as a possible D gene (5 bases). The V and J ends lost 8 bases and 0 bases respectively, with 17 bases between them. The germline V gene encodes CDR1 MDHEN and CDR2 SYDVKM. This CDR3 comprises 15 residues.